This TCR beta chain derives from a study of vaccination effects on CD4 cells after COVID-19. Viral peptide pools were used in the ViraFEST assay to expand antigen-specific CD4+ T cells, and sequencing came afterward. After around 10 days in culture, the CD4+ T cells were isolated. Each culture well received over 1.5 million PBMC. These cells were then cultured in IMDM with about 9.9 IU/ml IL-2 and about 9.4 ug/ml peptides. Generated by immunoSEQ multiplex PCR, the TCRdb table keeps only in-frame clones and is missing some. The data contain around 54,000 clones, 80% to 85% of them singletons. With regard to this clone: Its specificity is unknown.

The source is a human donor who received a COVID-19 vaccine. The sequencing here drew on CD4+ T cells from PBMCs cultured with HCoV-229E spike peptides, taken before COVID-19 vaccination.

CDR3 region: CASGLAGTGFKLFF. The CDR3 DNA is TGTGCCAGCGGTTTAGCCGGGACAGGATTCAAACTGTTTTTT. The chain uses TRBV25-1 and TRBJ1-4; 8 nucleotides line up with TRBD1. Germline CDR1 reads MGHDK; CDR2 reads SYGVNS. The CDR3 covers 14 residues. J lost 11 bases, V lost 8 bases, and 13 bases had no gene match.